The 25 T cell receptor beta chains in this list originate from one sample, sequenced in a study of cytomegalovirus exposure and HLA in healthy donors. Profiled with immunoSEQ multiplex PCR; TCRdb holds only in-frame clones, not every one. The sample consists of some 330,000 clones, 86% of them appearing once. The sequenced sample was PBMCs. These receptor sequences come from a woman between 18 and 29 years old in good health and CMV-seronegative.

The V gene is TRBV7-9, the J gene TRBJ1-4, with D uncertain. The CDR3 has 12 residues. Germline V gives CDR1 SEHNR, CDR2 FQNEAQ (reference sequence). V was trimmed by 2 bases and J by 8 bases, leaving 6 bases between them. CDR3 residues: CASSLIGEKLFF. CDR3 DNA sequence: TGTGCCAGCAGCTTAATCGGGGAAAAACTGTTTTTT.

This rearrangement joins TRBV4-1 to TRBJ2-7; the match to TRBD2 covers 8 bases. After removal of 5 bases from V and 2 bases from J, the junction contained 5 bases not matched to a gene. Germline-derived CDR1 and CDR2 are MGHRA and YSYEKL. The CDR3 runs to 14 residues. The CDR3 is CASSTWTSPYEQYF. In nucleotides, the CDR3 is TGCGCCAGCAGCACCTGGACTAGCCCCTACGAGCAGTACTTC.

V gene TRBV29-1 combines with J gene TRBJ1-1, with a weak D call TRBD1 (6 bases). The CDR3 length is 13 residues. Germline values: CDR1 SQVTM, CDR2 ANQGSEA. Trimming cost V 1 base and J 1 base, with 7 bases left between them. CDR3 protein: CSVEGQENTEAFF. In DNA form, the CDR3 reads TGCAGCGTTGAAGGACAGGAGAACACTGAAGCTTTCTTT. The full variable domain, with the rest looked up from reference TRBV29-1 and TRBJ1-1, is SAVISQKPSRDICQRGTSLTIQCQVDSQVTMMFWYRQQPGQSLTLIATANQGSEATYESGFVIDKFPISRPNLTFSTLTVSNMSPEDSSIYLCSVEGQENTEAFFGQGTRLTVV.

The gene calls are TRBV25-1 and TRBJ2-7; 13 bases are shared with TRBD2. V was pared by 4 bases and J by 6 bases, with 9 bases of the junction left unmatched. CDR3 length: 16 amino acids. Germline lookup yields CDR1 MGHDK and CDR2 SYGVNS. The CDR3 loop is CASSGGLAGKPREQYF. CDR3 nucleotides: TGTGCCAGCAGTGGGGGACTAGCGGGAAAGCCGCGCGAGCAGTACTTC.

CDR3 protein: CASSRQFGAYEQYF. CDR3 coding DNA: TGCGCCAGCAGTAGACAGTTTGGTGCCTACGAGCAGTACTTC. This chain uses TRBV10-2 with TRBJ2-7; a possible D gene is TRBD1 (5 bases). Germline CDR1 reads WSHSY; CDR2 reads SAAADI. V lost 5 bases and J lost 2, with 13 bases in between. This CDR3 has 14 residues.

Written as DNA, the CDR3 is TGCGCCAGCAGCTTGGGACTAGCGGGAGACGTAATTGAGCAGTTCTTC. Protein: CASSLGLAGDVIEQFF. The V gene is TRBV5-1, the J gene TRBJ2-1; TRBD2 matches 12 bases. Germline CDR1 and CDR2: SGHRS and YFSETQ. The CDR3 has 16 residues. J lost 9 bases, V lost 0 bases, and 7 bases had no gene match.

The chain's CDR3 is CASSLIAGDYGYTF. The CDR3 DNA sequence: TGTGCCAGCAGCTTAATTGCAGGGGACTATGGCTACACCTTC. The J gene is TRBJ1-2, the V gene TRBV7-3, with D possibly TRBD1 on 6 matching bases. CDR1 and CDR2 (germline): SGHTA, FQGTGA. The V gene lost 1 base and the J gene lost 3 bases, with 9 bases spanning the gap. The CDR3 is 14 residues long. Full variable domain (remainder filled in from reference TRBV7-3 and TRBJ1-2): GAGVSQTPSNKVTEKGKYVELRCDPISGHTALYWYRQSLGQGPEFLIYFQGTGAADDSGLPNDRFFAVRPEGSVSTLKIQRTERGDSAVYLCASSLIAGDYGYTFGSGTRLTVV.

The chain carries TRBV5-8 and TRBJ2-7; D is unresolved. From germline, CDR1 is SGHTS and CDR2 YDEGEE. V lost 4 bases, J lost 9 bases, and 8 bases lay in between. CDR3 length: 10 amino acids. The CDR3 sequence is CASSNLRQYF. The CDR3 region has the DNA TGTGCCAGCAGCAACCTTAGGCAGTACTTC.

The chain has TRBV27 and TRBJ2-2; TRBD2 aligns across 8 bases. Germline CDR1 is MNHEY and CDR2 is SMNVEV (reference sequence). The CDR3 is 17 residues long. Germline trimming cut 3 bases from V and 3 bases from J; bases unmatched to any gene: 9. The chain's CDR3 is CASSLASGLYHTGELFF. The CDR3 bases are TGTGCCAGCAGTTTGGCTAGCGGGCTTTATCACACCGGGGAGCTGTTTTTT.

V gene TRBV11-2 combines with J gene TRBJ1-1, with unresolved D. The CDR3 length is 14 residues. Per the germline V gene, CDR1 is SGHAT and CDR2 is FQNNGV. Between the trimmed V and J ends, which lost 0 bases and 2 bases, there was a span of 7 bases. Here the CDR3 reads CASSLEAFNTEAFF. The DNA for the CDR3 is TGTGCCAGCAGCTTAGAGGCCTTTAACACTGAAGCTTTCTTT. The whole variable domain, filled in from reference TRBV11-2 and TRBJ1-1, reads EAGVAQSPRYKIIEKRQSVAFWCNPISGHATLYWYQQILGQGPKLLIQFQNNGVVDDSQLPKDRFSAERLKGVDSTLKIQPAKLEDSAVYLCASSLEAFNTEAFFGQGTRLTVV.

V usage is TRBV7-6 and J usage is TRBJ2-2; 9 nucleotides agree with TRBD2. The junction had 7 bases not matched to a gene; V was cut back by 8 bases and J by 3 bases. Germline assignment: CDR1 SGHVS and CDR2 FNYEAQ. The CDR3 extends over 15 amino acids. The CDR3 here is CASGPSGAYTGELFF. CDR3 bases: TGTGCCAGCGGACCTAGCGGGGCCTACACCGGGGAGCTGTTTTTT.

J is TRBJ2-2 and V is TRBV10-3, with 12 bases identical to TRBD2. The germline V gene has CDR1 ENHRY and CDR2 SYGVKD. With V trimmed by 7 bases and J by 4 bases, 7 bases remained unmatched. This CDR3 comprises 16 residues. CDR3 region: CAITTSGSFSTGELFF. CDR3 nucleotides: TGTGCCATCACGACTAGCGGGAGCTTCAGCACCGGGGAGCTGTTTTTT.

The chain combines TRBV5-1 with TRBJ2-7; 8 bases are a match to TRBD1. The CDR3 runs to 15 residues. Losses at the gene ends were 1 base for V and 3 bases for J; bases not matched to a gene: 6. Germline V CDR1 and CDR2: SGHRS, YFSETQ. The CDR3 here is CASSLSQGAIYEQYF. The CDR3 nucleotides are TGCGCCAGCAGCTTGAGTCAGGGGGCGATCTACGAGCAGTACTTC.

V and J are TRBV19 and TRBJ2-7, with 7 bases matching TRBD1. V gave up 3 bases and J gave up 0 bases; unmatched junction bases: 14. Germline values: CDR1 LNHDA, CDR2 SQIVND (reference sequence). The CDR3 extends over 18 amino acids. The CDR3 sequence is CASSMRGQEPLSSYEQYF. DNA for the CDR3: TGTGCCAGTAGTATGCGAGGACAGGAGCCCTTAAGCTCCTACGAGCAGTACTTC. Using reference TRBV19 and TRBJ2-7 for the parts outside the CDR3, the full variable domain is DGGITQSPKYLFRKEGQNVTLSCEQNLNHDAMYWYRQDPGQGLRLIYYSQIVNDFQKGDIAEGYSVSREKKESFPLTVTSAQKNPTAFYLCASSMRGQEPLSSYEQYFGPGTRLTVT.

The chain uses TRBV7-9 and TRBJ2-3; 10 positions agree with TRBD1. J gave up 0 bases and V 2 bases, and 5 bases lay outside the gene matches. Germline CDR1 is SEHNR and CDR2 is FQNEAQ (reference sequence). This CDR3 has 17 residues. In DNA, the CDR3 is TGTGCCAGCAGCTTAACGACAGGGGGCCCGAGCACAGATACGCAGTATTTT. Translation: CASSLTTGGPSTDTQYF.

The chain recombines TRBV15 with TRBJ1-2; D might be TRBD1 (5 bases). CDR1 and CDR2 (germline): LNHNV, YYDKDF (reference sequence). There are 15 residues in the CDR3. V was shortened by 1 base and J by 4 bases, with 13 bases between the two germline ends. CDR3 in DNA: TGTGCCACCAGCAGAGGGGCCGGGGGACGCTATGGCTACACCTTC. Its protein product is CATSRGAGGRYGYTF.

CDR3: CASSLGRSSGNTIYF. DNA for the CDR3: TGTGCCAGCAGTTTAGGCAGAAGCTCTGGAAACACCATATATTTT. This chain uses TRBV28 with TRBJ1-3; the D is unclear. This CDR3 region has 15 residues. Deletions cut 2 bases from V and 0 bases from J, with 8 bases between. Germline V gene sequence: CDR1 MDHEN, CDR2 SYDVKM.

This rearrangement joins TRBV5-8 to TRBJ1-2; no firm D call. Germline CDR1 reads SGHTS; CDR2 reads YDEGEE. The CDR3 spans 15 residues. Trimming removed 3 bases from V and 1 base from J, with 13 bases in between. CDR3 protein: CASSSLRDLNYGYTF. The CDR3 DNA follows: TGTGCCAGCAGCTCCCTCCGGGATCTTAACTATGGCTACACCTTC. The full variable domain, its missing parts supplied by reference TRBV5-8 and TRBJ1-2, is EAGVTQSPTHLIKTRGQQATLRCSPISGHTSVYWYQQALGLGLQFLLWYDEGEERNRGNFPPRFSGRQFPNYSSELNVNALELEDSALYLCASSSLRDLNYGYTFGSGTRLTVV.

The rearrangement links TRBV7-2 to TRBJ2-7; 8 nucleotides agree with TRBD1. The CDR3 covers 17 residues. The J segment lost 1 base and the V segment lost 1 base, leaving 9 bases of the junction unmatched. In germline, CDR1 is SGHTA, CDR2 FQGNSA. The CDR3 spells CASSLGLRGLISYEQYF. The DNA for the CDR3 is TGTGCCAGCAGCTTAGGCCTCAGGGGGCTTATATCCTACGAGCAGTACTTC. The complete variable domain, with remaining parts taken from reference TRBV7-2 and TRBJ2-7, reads GAGVSQSPSNKVTEKGKDVELRCDPISGHTALYWYRQSLGQGLEFLIYFQGNSAPDKSGLPSDRFSAERTGGSVSTLTIQRTQQEDSAVYLCASSLGLRGLISYEQYFGPGTRLTVT.

This chain's CDR3 is CASSRKAGTDEKLFF. The CDR3 nucleotides are TGTGCCAGCAGCCGAAAGGCTGGGACAGATGAAAAACTGTTTTTT. V usage is TRBV7-2 and J usage is TRBJ1-4; 7 bases are shared with TRBD1. The CDR3 length is 15 residues. The J segment lost 6 bases and the V segment lost 5 bases, leaving 9 bases of the junction unmatched. Germline loops: CDR1 SGHTA, CDR2 FQGNSA.

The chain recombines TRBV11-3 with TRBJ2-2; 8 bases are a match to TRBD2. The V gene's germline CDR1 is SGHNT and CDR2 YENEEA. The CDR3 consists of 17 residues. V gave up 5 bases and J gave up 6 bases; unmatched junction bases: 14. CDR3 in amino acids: CASSLGAGRVLSGELFF. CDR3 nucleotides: TGTGCCAGCAGCCTAGGGGCCGGGAGGGTCCTCTCCGGGGAGCTGTTTTTT.

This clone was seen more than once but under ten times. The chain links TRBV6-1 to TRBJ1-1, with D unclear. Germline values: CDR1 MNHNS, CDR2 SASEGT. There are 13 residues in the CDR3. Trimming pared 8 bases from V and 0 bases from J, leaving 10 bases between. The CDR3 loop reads CASLPNLNTEAFF. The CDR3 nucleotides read TGTGCCAGCCTCCCAAACTTGAACACTGAAGCTTTCTTT.

CDR3 loop: CASSQESAGTGNTIYF. The DNA for the CDR3 is TGCGCCAGCAGCCAAGAATCTGCAGGGACTGGAAACACCATATATTTT. This chain connects TRBV4-3 to TRBJ1-3, with D possibly matching TRBD1 (5 bases). CDR3 length: 16 amino acids. The V end was cut by 0 bases, the J end by 2 bases, with 11 bases between. Germline V gene sequence: CDR1 LGHNA, CDR2 YSLEER.

Written as DNA, the CDR3 is TGTGCCAGCAGCGCCAGAGACAGGGAGGATCAGCCCCAGCATTTT. It is translated as CASSARDREDQPQHF. The chain joins TRBV9 to TRBJ1-5; 7 bases align to TRBD1. This CDR3 contains 15 residues. Trimming took 3 bases from V and 5 from J; bases not matched to a gene: 8. CDR1 and CDR2 (germline): SGDLS, YYNGEE.

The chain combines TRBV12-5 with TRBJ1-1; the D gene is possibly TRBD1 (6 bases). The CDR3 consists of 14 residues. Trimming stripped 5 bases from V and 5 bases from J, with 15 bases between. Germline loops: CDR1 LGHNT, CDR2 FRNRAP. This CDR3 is CASGTAYRETEAFF. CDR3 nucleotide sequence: TGTGCTAGTGGTACCGCCTACAGGGAGACTGAAGCTTTCTTT. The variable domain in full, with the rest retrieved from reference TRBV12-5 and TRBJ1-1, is DARVTQTPRHKVTEMGQEVTMRCQPILGHNTVFWYRQTMMQGLELLAYFRNRAPLDDSGMPKDRFSAEMPDATLATLKIQPSEPRDSAVYFCASGTAYRETEAFFGQGTRLTVV.